The clone carrying this T cell receptor beta chain came up many times. The sample belongs to a study of Graves' ophthalmopathy and Graves' hyperthyroidism. CDR3 length equals 13 residues. The V and J ends lost 3 bases and 6 bases, in that order; junction bases with no gene match: 3. The germline V gene has CDR1 SQVTM and CDR2 ANQGSEA. The authors amplified TCR beta CDR3 regions from RNA transcripts. After a first-round RT-PCR with HTBI primers, a second-round multiplex PCR was run. TCRdb independently ran MiXCR on the multiplex PCR reads; one entry per CDR3 protein. The sample lists about 620,000 distinct CDR3 sequences; around a fifth were seen once.

Input material: peripheral blood. The V gene is TRBV29-1, the J gene TRBJ2-4, with 9 nucleotides matching TRBD2. This receptor was identified in a young woman with stable Graves' hyperthyroidism. Some clones in this sample may be carry-over from other donors' samples. CDR3 in amino acids: CSVEETSGNIQYF. CDR3 DNA: TGCAGCGTTGAGGAGACTAGCGGAAACATTCAGTACTTC.